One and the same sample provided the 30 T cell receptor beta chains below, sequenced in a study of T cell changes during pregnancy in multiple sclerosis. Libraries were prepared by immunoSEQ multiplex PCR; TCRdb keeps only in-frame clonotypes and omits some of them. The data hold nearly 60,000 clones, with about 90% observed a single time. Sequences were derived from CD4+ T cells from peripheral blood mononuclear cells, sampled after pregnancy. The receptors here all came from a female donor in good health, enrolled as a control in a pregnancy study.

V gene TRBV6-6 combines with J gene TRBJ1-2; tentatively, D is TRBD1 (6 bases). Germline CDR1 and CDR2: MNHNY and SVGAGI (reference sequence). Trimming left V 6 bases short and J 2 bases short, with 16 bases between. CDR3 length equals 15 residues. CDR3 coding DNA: TGTGCCAGCAGCCCGCCGGGGGGCTCGAACTATGGCTACACCTTC. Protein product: CASSPPGGSNYGYTF.

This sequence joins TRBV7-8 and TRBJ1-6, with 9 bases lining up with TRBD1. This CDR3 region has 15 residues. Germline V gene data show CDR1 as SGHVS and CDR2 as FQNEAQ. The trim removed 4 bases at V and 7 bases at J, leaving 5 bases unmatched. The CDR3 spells CASSWDREWNSPLHF. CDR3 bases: TGTGCCAGCAGCTGGGACAGGGAATGGAATTCACCCCTCCACTTT.

DNA of the CDR3: TGTGCCAGCAGCCAGAGCGGGTCAGAGACCCAGTACTTC. Residues: CASSQSGSETQYF. The J gene is TRBJ2-5, the V gene TRBV5-6, with D perhaps TRBD2 (6 bases). V shed 4 bases and J shed 4 bases, with 11 bases lying between them. CDR3 length equals 13 residues. CDR1 and CDR2 from the germline V gene are SGHDT and YYEEEE.

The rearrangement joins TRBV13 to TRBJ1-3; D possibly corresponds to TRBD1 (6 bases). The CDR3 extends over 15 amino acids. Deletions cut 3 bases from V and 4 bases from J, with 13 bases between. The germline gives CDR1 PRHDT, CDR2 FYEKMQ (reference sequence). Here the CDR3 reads CASSFRDTGGNTIYF. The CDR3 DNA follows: TGTGCCAGCAGCTTCCGGGACACGGGAGGAAACACCATATATTTT.

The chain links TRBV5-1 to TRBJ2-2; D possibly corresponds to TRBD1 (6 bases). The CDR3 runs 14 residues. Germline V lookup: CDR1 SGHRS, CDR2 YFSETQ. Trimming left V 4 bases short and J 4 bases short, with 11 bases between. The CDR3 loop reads CASSAGTRTGELFF. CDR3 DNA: TGCGCCAGCAGCGCCGGGACACGCACCGGGGAGCTGTTTTTT. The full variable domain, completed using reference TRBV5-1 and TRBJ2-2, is KAGVTQTPRYLIKTRGQQVTLSCSPISGHRSVSWYQQTPGQGLQFLFEYFSETQRNKGNFPGRFSGRQFSNSRSEMNVSTLELGDSALYLCASSAGTRTGELFFGEGSRLTVL.

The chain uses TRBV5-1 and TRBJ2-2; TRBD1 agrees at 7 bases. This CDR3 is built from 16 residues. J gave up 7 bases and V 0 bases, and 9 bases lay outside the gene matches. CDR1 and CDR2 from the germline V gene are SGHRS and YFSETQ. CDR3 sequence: CASSLVVGDSGGELFF. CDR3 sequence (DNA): TGCGCCAGCAGCTTGGTTGTCGGGGACAGTGGCGGGGAGCTGTTTTTT.

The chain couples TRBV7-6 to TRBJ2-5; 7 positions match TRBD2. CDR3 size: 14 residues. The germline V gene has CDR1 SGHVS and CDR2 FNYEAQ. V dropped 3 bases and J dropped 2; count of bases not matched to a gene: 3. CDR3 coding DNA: TGTGCCAGCAGCTTCCCGGGACTACAAGAGACCCAGTACTTC. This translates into CASSFPGLQETQYF. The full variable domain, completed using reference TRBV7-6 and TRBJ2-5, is GAGVSQSPRYKVTKRGQDVALRCDPISGHVSLYWYRQALGQGPEFLTYFNYEAQQDKSGLPNDRFSAERPEGSISTLTIQRTEQRDSAMYRCASSFPGLQETQYFGPGTRLLVL.

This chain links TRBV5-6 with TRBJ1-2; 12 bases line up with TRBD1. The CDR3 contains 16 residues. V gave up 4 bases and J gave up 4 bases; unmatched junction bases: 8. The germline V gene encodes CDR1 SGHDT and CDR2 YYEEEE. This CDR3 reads CASSRDRGQLGYGYTF. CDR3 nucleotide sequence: TGTGCCAGCAGCAGGGACAGGGGGCAACTGGGCTATGGCTACACCTTC. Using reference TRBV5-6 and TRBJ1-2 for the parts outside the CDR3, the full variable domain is DAGVTQSPTHLIKTRGQQVTLRCSPKSGHDTVSWYQQALGQGPQFIFQYYEEEERQRGNFPDRFSGHQFPNYSSELNVNALLLGDSALYLCASSRDRGQLGYGYTFGSGTRLTVV.

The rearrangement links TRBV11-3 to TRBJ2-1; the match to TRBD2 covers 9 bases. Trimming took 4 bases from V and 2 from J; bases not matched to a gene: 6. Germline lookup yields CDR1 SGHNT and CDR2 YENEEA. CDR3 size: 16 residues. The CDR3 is CASSSSGGGAYNEQFF. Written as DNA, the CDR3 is TGTGCCAGCAGCTCCTCGGGCGGGGGGGCCTACAATGAGCAGTTCTTC.

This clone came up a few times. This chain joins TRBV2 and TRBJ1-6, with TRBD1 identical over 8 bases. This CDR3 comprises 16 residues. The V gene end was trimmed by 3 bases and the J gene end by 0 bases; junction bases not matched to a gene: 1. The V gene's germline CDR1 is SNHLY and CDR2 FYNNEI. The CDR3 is CASSEQGASYNSPLHF. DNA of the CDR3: TGTGCCAGCAGTGAGCAGGGGGCCTCCTATAATTCACCCCTCCACTTT.

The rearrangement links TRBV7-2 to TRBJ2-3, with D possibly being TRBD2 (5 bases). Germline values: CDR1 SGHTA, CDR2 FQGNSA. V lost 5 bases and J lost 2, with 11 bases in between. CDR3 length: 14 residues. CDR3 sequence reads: CASSPGLATDTQYF. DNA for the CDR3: TGTGCCAGCAGCCCAGGACTGGCCACAGATACGCAGTATTTT.

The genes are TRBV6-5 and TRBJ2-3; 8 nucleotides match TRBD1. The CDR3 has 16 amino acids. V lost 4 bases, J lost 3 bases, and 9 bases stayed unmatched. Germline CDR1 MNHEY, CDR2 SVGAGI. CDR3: CASSSTRQGRTDTQYF. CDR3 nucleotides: TGTGCCAGCAGTTCCACCCGACAGGGGAGGACAGATACGCAGTATTTT.

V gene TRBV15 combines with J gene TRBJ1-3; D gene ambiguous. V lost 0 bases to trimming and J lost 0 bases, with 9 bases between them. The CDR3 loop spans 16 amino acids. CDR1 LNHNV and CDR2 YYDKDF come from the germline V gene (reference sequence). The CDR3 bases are TGTGCCACCAGCAGAGATTCCACTCACTCTGGAAACACCATATATTTT. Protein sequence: CATSRDSTHSGNTIYF. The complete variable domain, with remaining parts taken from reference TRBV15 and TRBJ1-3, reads DAMVIQNPRYQVTQFGKPVTLSCSQTLNHNVMYWYQQKSSQAPKLLFHYYDKDFNNEADTPDNFQSRRPNTSFCFLDIRSPGLGDTAMYLCATSRDSTHSGNTIYFGEGSWLTVV.

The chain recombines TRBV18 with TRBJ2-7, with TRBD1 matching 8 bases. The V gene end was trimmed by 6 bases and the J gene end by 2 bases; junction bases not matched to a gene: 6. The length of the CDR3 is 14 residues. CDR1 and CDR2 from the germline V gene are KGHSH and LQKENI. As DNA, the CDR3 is TGTGCCAGCTCGCAGGGGGCCTCAACCTACGAGCAGTACTTC. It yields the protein CASSQGASTYEQYF. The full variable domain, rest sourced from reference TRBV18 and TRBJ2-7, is NAGVMQNPRHLVRRRGQEARLRCSPMKGHSHVYWYRQLPEEGLKFMVYLQKENIIDESGMPKERFSAEFPKEGPSILRIQQVVRGDSAAYFCASSQGASTYEQYFGPGTRLTVT.

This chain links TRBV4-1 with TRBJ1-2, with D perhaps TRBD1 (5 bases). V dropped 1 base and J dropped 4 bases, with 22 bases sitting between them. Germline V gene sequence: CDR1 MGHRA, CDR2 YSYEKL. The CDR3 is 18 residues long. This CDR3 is CASSQGGGKSGPTYGYTF. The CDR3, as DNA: TGCGCCAGCAGCCAAGGGGGGGGGAAGAGCGGACCCACCTATGGCTACACCTTC.

The CDR3 is CASSSMTGPKVMTQHF. Here the CDR3 DNA reads TGTGCCAGCAGCAGCATGACAGGTCCAAAGGTTATGACCCAGCATTTT. The V gene is TRBV5-8, the J gene TRBJ1-5; D possibly corresponds to TRBD1 (6 bases). V lost 4 bases, J lost 11 bases, and 25 bases lay in between. Germline V gene lookup returns CDR1 SGHTS and CDR2 YDEGEE. The CDR3 extends over 16 amino acids.

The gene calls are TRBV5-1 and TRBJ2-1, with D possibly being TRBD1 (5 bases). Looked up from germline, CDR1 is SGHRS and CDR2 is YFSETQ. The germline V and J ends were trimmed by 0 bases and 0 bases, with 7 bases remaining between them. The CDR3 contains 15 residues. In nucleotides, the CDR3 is TGCGCCAGCAGCTTGGGACAGAGCTCCTACAATGAGCAGTTCTTC. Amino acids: CASSLGQSSYNEQFF.

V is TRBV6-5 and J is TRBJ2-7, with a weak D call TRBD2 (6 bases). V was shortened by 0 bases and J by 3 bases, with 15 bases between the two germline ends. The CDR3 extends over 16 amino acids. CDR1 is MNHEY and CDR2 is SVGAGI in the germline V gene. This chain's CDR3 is CASSYSYPPGDYEQYF. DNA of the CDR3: TGTGCCAGCAGTTACTCTTACCCTCCGGGGGACTACGAGCAGTACTTC.

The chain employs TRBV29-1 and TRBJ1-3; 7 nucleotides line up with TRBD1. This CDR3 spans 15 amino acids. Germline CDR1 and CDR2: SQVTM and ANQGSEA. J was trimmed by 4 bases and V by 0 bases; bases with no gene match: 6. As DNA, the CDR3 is TGCAGCGTTGAAGATCTAAGACAGGGAGGAAACACCATATATTTT. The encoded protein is CSVEDLRQGGNTIYF.

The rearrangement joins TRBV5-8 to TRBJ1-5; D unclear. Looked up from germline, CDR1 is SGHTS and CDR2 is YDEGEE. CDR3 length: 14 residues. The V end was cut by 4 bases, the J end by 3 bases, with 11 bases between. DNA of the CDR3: TGTGCCAGCAGCCGTCAAGACTTCAATCAGCCCCAGCATTTT. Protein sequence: CASSRQDFNQPQHF. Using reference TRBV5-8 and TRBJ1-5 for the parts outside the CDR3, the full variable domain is EAGVTQSPTHLIKTRGQQATLRCSPISGHTSVYWYQQALGLGLQFLLWYDEGEERNRGNFPPRFSGRQFPNYSSELNVNALELEDSALYLCASSRQDFNQPQHFGDGTRLSIL.

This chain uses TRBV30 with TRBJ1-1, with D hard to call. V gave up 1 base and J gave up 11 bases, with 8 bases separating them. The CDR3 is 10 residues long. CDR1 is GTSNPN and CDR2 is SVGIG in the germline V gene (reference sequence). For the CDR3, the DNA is TGTGCCTGGAGTGGCTCGGAGGCTTTCTTT. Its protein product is CAWSGSEAFF. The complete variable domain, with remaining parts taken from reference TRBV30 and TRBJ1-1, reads SQTIHQWPATLVQPVGSPLSLECTVEGTSNPNLYWYRQAAGRGLQLLFYSVGIGQISSEVPQNLSASRPQDRQFILSSKKLLLSDSGFYLCAWSGSEAFFGQGTRLTVV.

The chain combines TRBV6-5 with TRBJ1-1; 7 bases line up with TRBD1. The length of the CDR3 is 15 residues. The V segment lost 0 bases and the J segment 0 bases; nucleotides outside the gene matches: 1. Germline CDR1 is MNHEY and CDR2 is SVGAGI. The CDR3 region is CASSYSTGMNTEAFF. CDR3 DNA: TGTGCCAGCAGTTACTCGACAGGGATGAACACTGAAGCTTTCTTT.

The CDR3 spells CASSQGEGVRPQHF. CDR3 DNA: TGTGCCAGCAGCCAAGGGGAAGGGGTAAGGCCCCAGCATTTT. The chain is built from TRBV4-2 and TRBJ1-5, with D perhaps TRBD1 (5 bases). V lost 1 base to trimming and J lost 9 bases, with 13 bases between them. Germline V gene lookup returns CDR1 LGHNA and CDR2 YNFKEQ. This CDR3 spans 14 amino acids.

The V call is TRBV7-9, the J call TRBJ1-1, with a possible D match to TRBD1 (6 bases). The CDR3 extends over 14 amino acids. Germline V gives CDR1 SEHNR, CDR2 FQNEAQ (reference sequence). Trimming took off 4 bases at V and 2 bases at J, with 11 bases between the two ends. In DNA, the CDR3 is TGTGCCAGCAGCTACGGGACATACAACACTGAAGCTTTCTTT. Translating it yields CASSYGTYNTEAFF.

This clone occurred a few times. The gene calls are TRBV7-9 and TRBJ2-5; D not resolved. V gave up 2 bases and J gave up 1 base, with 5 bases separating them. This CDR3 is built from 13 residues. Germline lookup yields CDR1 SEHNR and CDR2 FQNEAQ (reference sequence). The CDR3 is CASSLSLQETQYF. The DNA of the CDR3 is TGTGCCAGCAGCTTATCCCTCCAAGAGACCCAGTACTTC.

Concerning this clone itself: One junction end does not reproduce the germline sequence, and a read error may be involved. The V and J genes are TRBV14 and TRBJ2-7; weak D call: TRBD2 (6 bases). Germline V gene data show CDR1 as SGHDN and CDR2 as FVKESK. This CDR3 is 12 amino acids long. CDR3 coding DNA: TGTGCCAGCAGCCAAGGGGCTAGCGCGATCCTGTTC. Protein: CASSQGASAILF.

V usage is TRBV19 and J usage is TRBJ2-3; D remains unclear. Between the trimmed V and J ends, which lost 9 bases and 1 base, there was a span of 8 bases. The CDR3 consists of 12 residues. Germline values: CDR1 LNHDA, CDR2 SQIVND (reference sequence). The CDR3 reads CASRRGTDTQYF. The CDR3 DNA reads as TGTGCCAGCCGCCGCGGCACAGATACGCAGTATTTT.

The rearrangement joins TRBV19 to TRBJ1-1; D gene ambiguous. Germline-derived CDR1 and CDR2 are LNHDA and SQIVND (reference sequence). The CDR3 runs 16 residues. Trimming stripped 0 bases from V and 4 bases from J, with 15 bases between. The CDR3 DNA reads TGTGCCAGTAGTATAGATCCTGCGGTGATCAGCACTGAAGCTTTCTTT. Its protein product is CASSIDPAVISTEAFF.

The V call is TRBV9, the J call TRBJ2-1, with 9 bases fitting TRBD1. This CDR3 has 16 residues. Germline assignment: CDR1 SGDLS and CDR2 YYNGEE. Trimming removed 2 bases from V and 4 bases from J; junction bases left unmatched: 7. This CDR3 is CASSVAGTGIYNEQFF. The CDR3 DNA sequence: TGTGCCAGCAGCGTTGCTGGGACAGGGATTTACAATGAGCAGTTCTTC. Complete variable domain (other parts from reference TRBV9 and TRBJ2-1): DSGVTQTPKHLITATGQRVTLRCSPRSGDLSVYWYQQSLDQGLQFLIQYYNGEERAKGNILERFSAQQFPDLHSELNLSSLELGDSALYFCASSVAGTGIYNEQFFGPGTRLTVL.

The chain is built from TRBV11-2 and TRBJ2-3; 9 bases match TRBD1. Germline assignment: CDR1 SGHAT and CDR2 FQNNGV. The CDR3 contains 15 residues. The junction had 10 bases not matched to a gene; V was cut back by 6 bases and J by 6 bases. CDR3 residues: CASSYDRGASDTQYF. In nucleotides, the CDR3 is TGTGCCAGCAGTTACGACAGGGGGGCTTCGGATACGCAGTATTTT.